The following is a TCR beta chain sequence with its context. What it binds is unknown. The record originates from a study of cytomegalovirus exposure and HLA in healthy donors. Across the whole study: Falling in the Caucasian-associated ancestry cluster were approximately 86% of under 500 genotyped donors.

Healthy bone marrow donors made up the donors. Broader study findings: Later work found that TCR association rates differed between HLA loci; DRB1 had the most and HLA-C the fewest. Cytomegalovirus association was listed for about 150 TCR beta chains.

The PCR ran on 60 Vbeta and 13 Jbeta primers. The method was immunoSEQ multiplex PCR; TCRdb's version includes in-frame clones alone and lacks a portion of them. The table shows 150,000 to 200,000 clones, with roughly 73% occurring only once. The receptor was isolated from a male donor in good health and CMV-seronegative. The sequenced sample was PBMCs.

CDR3: CASSHPTRQGRMGEKLFF. Written as DNA, the CDR3 is TGTGCCAGCAGCCATCCGACGCGGCAGGGCCGGATGGGTGAAAAACTGTTTTTT. The genes are TRBV7-9 and TRBJ1-4; D perhaps matches TRBD1 (5 bases). V was clipped by 5 bases and J by 7 bases, with 26 bases between them. Germline values: CDR1 SEHNR, CDR2 FQNEAQ (reference sequence). This CDR3 comprises 18 residues.